A single sample gave rise to the 7 T cell receptor beta chains below, sequenced in a study of T cell responses to AZD1222 COVID-19 vaccine. Produced via immunoSEQ multiplex PCR; TCRdb's table is partial and in-frame only. Counted here are about 110,000 clones, 80% to 90% occurring once; the ten biggest clones make up around 4.4%. Sequenced material: peripheral blood, taken 28 days after the second AZD1222 dose. These receptors were collected from an adult who received the AZD1222 COVID-19 vaccine.

The V and J genes are TRBV7-9 and TRBJ2-7, with 9 nucleotides matching TRBD2. Germline trimming cut 5 bases from V and 4 bases from J; bases unmatched to any gene: 9. This CDR3 comprises 15 residues. Germline CDR1 and CDR2: SEHNR and FQNEAQ (reference sequence). In DNA form, the CDR3 reads TGTGCCAGCAGCGTTGCCGGGACTAGCTCTTACGAGCAGTACTTC. Its protein is CASSVAGTSSYEQYF.

The CDR3 here is CASSELYGYTF. CDR3 nucleotide sequence: TGTGCCAGCAGTGAACTTTATGGCTACACCTTC. This sequence joins TRBV25-1 and TRBJ1-2, with D uncertain. Trimming shortened V by 2 bases and J by 5 bases, and 3 bases separated the two germline ends. CDR3 length: 11 residues. Germline values: CDR1 MGHDK, CDR2 SYGVNS.

The chain combines TRBV2 with TRBJ1-5; 7 bases are a match to TRBD1. The CDR3 is 16 amino acids. V was pared by 5 bases and J by 6 bases, with 13 bases of the junction left unmatched. Germline V lookup: CDR1 SNHLY, CDR2 FYNNEI. CDR3 in amino acids: CASSTGTAPGSQPQHF. CDR3 DNA sequence: TGTGCCAGCAGTACAGGGACAGCTCCAGGCAGTCAGCCCCAGCATTTT.

A single count supports this clone. The chain recombines TRBV14 with TRBJ1-6; 7 positions match TRBD1. The CDR3 consists of 14 residues. The V segment lost 2 bases and the J segment 5 bases; nucleotides outside the gene matches: 0. The germline CDR1 and CDR2 sequences are SGHDN and FVKESK. The CDR3 DNA sequence: TGTGCCAGCAGCCAAAGGGGGCATAATTCACCCCTCCACTTT. Translation: CASSQRGHNSPLHF.

This chain uses TRBV6-1 with TRBJ1-1; no clear D gene. The CDR3 runs 15 residues. Germline CDR1 MNHNS, CDR2 SASEGT. The V and J ends lost 1 base and 1 base respectively, with 10 bases between them. For the CDR3, the DNA is TGTGCCAGCAGTGAAGTCGTAGGGAGGAACACTGAAGCTTTCTTT. Translated, it gives CASSEVVGRNTEAFF.

The rearrangement uses TRBV29-1 and TRBJ1-1; maybe TRBD1 (6 bases). Germline CDR1 SQVTM, CDR2 ANQGSEA. V dropped 8 bases and J dropped 1 base, with 14 bases sitting between them. The CDR3 sequence is 13 residues long. CDR3 region: CSLRGGGNTEAFF. The CDR3 DNA is TGCAGCTTAAGAGGAGGGGGGAACACTGAAGCTTTCTTT.

The chain uses TRBV5-6 and TRBJ2-1; a weak D match, TRBD1 (5 bases). Trimming left V 3 bases short and J 8 bases short, with 12 bases between. From germline, CDR1 is SGHDT and CDR2 YYEEEE. This CDR3 has 13 residues. As DNA, the CDR3 is TGTGCCAGCAGCTCCCCCTGGGGCCATGAGCAGTTCTTC. Translated: CASSSPWGHEQFF.